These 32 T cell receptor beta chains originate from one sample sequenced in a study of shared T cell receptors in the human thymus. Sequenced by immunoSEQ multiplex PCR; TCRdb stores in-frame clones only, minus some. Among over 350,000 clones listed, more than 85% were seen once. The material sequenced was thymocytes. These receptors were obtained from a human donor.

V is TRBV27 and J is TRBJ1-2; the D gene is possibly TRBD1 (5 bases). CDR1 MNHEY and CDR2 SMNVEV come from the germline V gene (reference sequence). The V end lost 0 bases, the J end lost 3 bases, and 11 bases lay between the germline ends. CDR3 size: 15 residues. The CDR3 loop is CASSLSGRRDYGYTF. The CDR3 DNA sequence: TGTGCCAGCAGTTTATCGGGGCGCCGGGACTATGGCTACACCTTC.

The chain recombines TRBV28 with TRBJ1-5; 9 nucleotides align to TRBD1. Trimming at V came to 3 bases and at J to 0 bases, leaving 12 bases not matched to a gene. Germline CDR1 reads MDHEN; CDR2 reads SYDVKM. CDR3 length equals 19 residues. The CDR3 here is CASSFRDRVGHFSNQPQHF. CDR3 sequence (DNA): TGTGCCAGCAGTTTTAGGGACAGGGTCGGACACTTTAGCAATCAGCCCCAGCATTTT.

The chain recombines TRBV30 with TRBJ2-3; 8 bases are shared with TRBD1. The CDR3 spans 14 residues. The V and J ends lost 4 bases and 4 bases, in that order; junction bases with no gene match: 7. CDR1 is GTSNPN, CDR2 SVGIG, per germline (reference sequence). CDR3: CAWTEGQGADTQYF. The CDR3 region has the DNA TGTGCCTGGACCGAAGGACAGGGCGCAGATACGCAGTATTTT.

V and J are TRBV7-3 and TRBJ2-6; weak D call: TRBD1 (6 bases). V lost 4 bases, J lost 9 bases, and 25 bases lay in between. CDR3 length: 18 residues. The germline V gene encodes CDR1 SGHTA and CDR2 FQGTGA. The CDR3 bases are TGTGCCAGCAGCTCCGAGCGCATGGCAGGGGACCTGGGCAACGTCCTGACTTTC. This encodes CASSSERMAGDLGNVLTF. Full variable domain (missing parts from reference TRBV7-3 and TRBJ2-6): GAGVSQTPSNKVTEKGKYVELRCDPISGHTALYWYRQSLGQGPEFLIYFQGTGAADDSGLPNDRFFAVRPEGSVSTLKIQRTERGDSAVYLCASSSERMAGDLGNVLTFGAGSRLTVL.

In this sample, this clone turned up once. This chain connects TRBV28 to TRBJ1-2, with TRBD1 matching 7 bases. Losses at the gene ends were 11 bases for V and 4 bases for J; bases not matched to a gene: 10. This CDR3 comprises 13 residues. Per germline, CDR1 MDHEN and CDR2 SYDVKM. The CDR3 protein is CASRGGRGYGYTF. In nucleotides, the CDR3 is TGTGCCTCAAGAGGGGGCCGTGGCTATGGCTACACCTTC.

CDR3 bases: TGTGCCAGCAGCTTGGGGGTTAAGAACACTGAAGCTTTCTTT. It codes for CASSLGVKNTEAFF. The rearrangement joins TRBV7-6 to TRBJ1-1, with D possibly being TRBD1 (5 bases). The germline V gene encodes CDR1 SGHVS and CDR2 FNYEAQ. This CDR3 comprises 14 residues. V was trimmed by 3 bases and J by 1 base, leaving 9 bases between them.

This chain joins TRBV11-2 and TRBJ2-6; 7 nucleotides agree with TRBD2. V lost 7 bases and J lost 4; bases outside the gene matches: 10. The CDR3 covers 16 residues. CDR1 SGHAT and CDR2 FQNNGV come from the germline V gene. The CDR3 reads CASTTREVPGANVLTF. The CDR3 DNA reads TGTGCCAGCACCACCCGGGAGGTACCCGGGGCCAACGTCCTGACTTTC.

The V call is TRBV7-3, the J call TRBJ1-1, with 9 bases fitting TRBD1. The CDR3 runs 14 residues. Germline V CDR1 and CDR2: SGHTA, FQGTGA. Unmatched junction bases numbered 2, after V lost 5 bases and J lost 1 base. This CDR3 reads CASSPGQGNTEAFF. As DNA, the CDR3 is TGTGCCAGCAGCCCGGGACAGGGGAACACTGAAGCTTTCTTT.

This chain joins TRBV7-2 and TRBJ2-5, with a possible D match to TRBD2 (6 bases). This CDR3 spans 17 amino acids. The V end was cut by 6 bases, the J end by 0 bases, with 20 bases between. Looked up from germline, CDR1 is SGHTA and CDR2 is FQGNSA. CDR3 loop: CASSSPNRGLYQETQYF. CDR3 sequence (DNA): TGTGCCAGCAGTTCACCTAATAGGGGACTGTACCAAGAGACCCAGTACTTC.

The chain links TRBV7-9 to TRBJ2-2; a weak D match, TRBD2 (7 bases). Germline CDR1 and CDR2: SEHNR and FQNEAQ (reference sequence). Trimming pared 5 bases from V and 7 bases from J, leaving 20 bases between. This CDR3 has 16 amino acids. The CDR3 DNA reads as TGTGCCAGCAGCCCAGGGGCAAGCGGGATTGGCGGGGAGCTGTTTTTT. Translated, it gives CASSPGASGIGGELFF.

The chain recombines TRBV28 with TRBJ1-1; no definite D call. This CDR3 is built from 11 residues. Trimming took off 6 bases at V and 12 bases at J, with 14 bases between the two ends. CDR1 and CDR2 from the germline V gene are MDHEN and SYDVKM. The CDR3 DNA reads TGTGCCAGCAGCCCCAGACAAAAAACTTTCTTT. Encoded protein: CASSPRQKTFF.

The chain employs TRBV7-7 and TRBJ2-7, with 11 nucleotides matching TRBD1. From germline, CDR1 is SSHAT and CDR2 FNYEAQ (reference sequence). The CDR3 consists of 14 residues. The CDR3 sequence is CATLDRGPSYEQYF. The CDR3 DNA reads TGTGCTACCCTGGACAGGGGGCCTTCCTACGAGCAGTACTTC.

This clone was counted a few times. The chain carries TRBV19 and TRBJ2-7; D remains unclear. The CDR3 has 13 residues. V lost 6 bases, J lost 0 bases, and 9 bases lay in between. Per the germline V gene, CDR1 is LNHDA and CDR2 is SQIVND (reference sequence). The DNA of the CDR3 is TGTGCCAGTAGGGGCAGGACCTCCTACGAGCAGTACTTC. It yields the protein CASRGRTSYEQYF. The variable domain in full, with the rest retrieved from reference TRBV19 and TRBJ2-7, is DGGITQSPKYLFRKEGQNVTLSCEQNLNHDAMYWYRQDPGQGLRLIYYSQIVNDFQKGDIAEGYSVSREKKESFPLTVTSAQKNPTAFYLCASRGRTSYEQYFGPGTRLTVT.

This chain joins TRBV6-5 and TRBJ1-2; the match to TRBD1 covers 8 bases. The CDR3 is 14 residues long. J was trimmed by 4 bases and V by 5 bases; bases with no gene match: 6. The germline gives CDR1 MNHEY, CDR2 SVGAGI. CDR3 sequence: CASSPDRGFYGYTF. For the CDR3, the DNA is TGTGCCAGCAGTCCCGACAGGGGCTTCTATGGCTACACCTTC.

The CDR3 sequence is CASSGYRGPRGYTF. In nucleotides, the CDR3 is TGCGCCAGCAGCGGATACAGGGGGCCCCGCGGCTACACCTTC. The chain links TRBV5-1 to TRBJ1-2; 9 nucleotides line up with TRBD1. Germline V gene sequence: CDR1 SGHRS, CDR2 YFSETQ. The CDR3 length is 14 residues. The trim removed 4 bases at V and 8 bases at J, leaving 9 bases unmatched.

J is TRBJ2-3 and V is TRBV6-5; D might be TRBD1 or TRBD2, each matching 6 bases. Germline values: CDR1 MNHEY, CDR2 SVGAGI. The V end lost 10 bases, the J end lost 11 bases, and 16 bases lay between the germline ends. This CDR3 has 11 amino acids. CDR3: CATPGAGVQYF. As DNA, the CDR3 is TGTGCCACCCCGGGGGCAGGGGTGCAGTATTTT.

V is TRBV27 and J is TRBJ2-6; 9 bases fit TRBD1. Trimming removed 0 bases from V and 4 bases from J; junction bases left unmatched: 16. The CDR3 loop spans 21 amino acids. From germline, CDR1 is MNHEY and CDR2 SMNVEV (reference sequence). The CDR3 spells CASSLSERGYRGRLGANVLTF. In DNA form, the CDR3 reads TGTGCCAGCAGTTTATCGGAACGGGGGTACAGGGGGCGTTTAGGGGCCAACGTCCTGACTTTC. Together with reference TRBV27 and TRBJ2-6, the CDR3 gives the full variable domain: EAQVTQNPRYLITVTGKKLTVTCSQNMNHEYMSWYRQDPGLGLRQIYYSMNVEVTDKGDVPEGYKVSRKEKRNFPLILESPSPNQTSLYFCASSLSERGYRGRLGANVLTFGAGSRLTVL.

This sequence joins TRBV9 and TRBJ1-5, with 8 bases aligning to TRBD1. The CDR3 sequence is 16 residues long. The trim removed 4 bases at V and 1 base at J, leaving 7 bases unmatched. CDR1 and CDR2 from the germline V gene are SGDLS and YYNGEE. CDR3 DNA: TGTGCCAGCAGCAATTCACAGGGGGAAAGCAATCAGCCCCAGCATTTT. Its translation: CASSNSQGESNQPQHF.

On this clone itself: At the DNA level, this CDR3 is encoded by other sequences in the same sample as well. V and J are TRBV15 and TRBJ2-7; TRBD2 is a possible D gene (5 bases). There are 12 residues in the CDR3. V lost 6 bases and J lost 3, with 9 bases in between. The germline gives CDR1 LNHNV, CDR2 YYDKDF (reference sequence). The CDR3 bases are TGTGCCACCAGTCCTGGGAGCTACGAGCAGTACTTC. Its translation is CATSPGSYEQYF. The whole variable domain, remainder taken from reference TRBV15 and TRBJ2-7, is DAMVIQNPRYQVTQFGKPVTLSCSQTLNHNVMYWYQQKSSQAPKLLFHYYDKDFNNEADTPDNFQSRRPNTSFCFLDIRSPGLGDTAMYLCATSPGSYEQYFGPGTRLTVT.

The chain's CDR3 is CAISTGTVANYGYTF. CDR3 sequence (DNA): TGTGCCATCAGTACTGGGACAGTAGCTAACTATGGCTACACCTTC. The chain couples TRBV10-3 to TRBJ1-2; TRBD1 aligns across 7 bases. In germline, CDR1 is ENHRY, CDR2 SYGVKD. The CDR3 is 15 amino acids. Trimming at V came to 5 bases and at J to 0 bases, leaving 6 bases not matched to a gene.

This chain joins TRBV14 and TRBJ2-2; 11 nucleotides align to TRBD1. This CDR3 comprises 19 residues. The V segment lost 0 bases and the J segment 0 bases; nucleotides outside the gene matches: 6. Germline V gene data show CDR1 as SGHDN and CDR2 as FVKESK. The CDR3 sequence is CASSQDRGQGGTNTGELFF. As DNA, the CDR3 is TGTGCCAGCAGCCAAGATAGGGGACAGGGGGGCACGAACACCGGGGAGCTGTTTTTT.

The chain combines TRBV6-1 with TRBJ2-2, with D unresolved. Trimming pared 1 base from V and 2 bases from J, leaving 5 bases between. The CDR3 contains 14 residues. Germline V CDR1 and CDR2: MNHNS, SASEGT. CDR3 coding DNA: TGTGCCAGCAGTGAAGTCGTCAACACCGGGGAGCTGTTTTTT. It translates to CASSEVVNTGELFF.

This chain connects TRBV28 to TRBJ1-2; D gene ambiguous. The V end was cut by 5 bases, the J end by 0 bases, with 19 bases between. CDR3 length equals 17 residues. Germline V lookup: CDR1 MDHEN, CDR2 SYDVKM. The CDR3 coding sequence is TGTGCCAGCAGTGGCAACGGGGTTGGGGTAGCTAACTATGGCTACACCTTC. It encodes CASSGNGVGVANYGYTF.

The CDR3 region is CATGTSGRRGDNEQFF. The CDR3 DNA follows: TGTGCCACCGGGACTAGCGGGAGGCGGGGGGACAATGAGCAGTTCTTC. This rearrangement joins TRBV7-9 to TRBJ2-1; 15 bases align to TRBD2. The CDR3 is 16 amino acids. Germline lookup yields CDR1 SEHNR and CDR2 FQNEAQ (reference sequence). V lost 10 bases to trimming and J lost 5 bases; unmatched junction nucleotides: 9.

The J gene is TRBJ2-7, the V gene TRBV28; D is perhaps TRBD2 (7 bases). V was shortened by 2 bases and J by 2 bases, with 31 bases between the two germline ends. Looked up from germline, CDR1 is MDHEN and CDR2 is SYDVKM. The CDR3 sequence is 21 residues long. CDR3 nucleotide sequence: TGTGCCAGCAGTTTAGTTCGGGGGGCGGCATTTATCCAGCGGGACACCTACGAGCAGTACTTC. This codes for CASSLVRGAAFIQRDTYEQYF. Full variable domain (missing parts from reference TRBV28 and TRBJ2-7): DVKVTQSSRYLVKRTGEKVFLECVQDMDHENMFWYRQDPGLGLRLIYFSYDVKMKEKGDIPEGYSVSREKKERFSLILESASTNQTSMYLCASSLVRGAAFIQRDTYEQYFGPGTRLTVT.

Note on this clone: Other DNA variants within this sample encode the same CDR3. CDR3 coding DNA: TGTGCCAGTAGTATAGTTCCTGGCTCCTACAATGAGCAGTTCTTC. Translating gives CASSIVPGSYNEQFF. This rearrangement joins TRBV19 to TRBJ2-1, with D uncertain. This CDR3 region has 15 residues. V lost 1 base, J lost 0 bases, and 7 bases lay in between. The germline gives CDR1 LNHDA, CDR2 SQIVND (reference sequence).

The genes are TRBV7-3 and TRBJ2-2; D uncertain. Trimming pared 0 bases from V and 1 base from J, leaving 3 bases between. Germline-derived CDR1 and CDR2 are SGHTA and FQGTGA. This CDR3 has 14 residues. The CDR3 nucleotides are TGTGCCAGCAGCTTAACAGGGAACACCGGGGAGCTGTTTTTT. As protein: CASSLTGNTGELFF.

CDR3 in amino acids: CASSQERTNFNQPQHF. As DNA, the CDR3 is TGTGCCAGCAGCCAAGAACGAACGAACTTTAATCAGCCCCAGCATTTT. The chain uses TRBV4-2 and TRBJ1-5, with D unresolved. The CDR3 totals 16 residues. V lost 0 bases and J lost 4, with 13 bases in between. CDR1 is LGHNA, CDR2 YNFKEQ, per germline.

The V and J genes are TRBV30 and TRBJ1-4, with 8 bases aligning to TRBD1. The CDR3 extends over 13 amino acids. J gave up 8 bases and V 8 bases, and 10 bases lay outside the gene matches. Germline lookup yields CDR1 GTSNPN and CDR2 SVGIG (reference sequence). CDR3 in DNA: TGTGCCGCTACGACAGGGGCACAGGAAAAACTGTTTTTT. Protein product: CAATTGAQEKLFF. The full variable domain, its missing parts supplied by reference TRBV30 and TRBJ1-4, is SQTIHQWPATLVQPVGSPLSLECTVEGTSNPNLYWYRQAAGRGLQLLFYSVGIGQISSEVPQNLSASRPQDRQFILSSKKLLLSDSGFYLCAATTGAQEKLFFGSGTQLSVL.

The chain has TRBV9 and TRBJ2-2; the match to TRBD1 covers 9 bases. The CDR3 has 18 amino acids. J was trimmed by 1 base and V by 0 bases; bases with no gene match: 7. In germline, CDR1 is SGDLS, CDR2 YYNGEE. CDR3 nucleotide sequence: TGTGCCAGCAGCGTAGGACAGGGGGTCCCAAAGAACACCGGGGAGCTGTTTTTT. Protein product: CASSVGQGVPKNTGELFF.

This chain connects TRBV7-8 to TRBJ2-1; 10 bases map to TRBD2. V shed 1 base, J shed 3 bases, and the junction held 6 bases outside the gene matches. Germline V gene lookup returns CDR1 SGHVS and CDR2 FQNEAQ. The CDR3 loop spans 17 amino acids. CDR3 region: CASSLGWTSGYYNEQFF. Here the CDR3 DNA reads TGTGCCAGCAGCTTAGGCTGGACTAGCGGCTACTACAATGAGCAGTTCTTC. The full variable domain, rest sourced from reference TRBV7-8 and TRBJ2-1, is GAGVSQSPRYKVAKRGQDVALRCDPISGHVSLFWYQQALGQGPEFLTYFQNEAQLDKSGLPSDRFFAERPEGSVSTLKIQRTQQEDSAVYLCASSLGWTSGYYNEQFFGPGTRLTVL.

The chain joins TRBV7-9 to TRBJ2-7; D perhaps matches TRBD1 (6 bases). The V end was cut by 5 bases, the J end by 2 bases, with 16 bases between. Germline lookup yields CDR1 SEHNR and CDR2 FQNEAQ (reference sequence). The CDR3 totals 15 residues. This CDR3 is CASSPVGARTYEQYF. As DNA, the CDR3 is TGTGCCAGCAGCCCAGTGGGGGCCCGCACCTACGAGCAGTACTTC.